This T cell receptor (beta chain) was documented in a study of blood T cell repertoires in COVID-19. The overall study: The samples span acute and convalescent COVID-19 from the United States, Italy and Spain. The cDNA or gDNA used as material had been derived from T cells, B-cell-depleted T cells, or PBMCs.

The CDR3 length is 17 residues. V dropped 4 bases and J dropped 3; count of bases not matched to a gene: 10. Germline V gives CDR1 LNHDA, CDR2 SQIVND (reference sequence). How the authors handled the data: Amplification of reference gene primers was used by the study to estimate nucleated cell counts. Assay: immunoSEQ multiplex PCR; the TCRdb copy retains only in-frame clones and omits some. The V and J calls and the clone size are those of that table, but D and trimming were determined from the DNA. The repertoire holds roughly 120,000 clones, around 87% seen once, with under 35% in the top ten. Sequencing was carried out using peripheral blood. The sequence was obtained from a man aged 70-80 years with active or convalescent COVID-19. This chain connects TRBV19 to TRBJ1-5; 9 positions agree with TRBD1. CDR3 DNA: TGTGCCAGTAGTACAATCGGGACAGGGAAACCCAATCAGCCCCAGCATTTT. This encodes CASSTIGTGKPNQPQHF. Complete variable domain (other parts from reference TRBV19 and TRBJ1-5): DGGITQSPKYLFRKEGQNVTLSCEQNLNHDAMYWYRQDPGQGLRLIYYSQIVNDFQKGDIAEGYSVSREKKESFPLTVTSAQKNPTAFYLCASSTIGTGKPNQPQHFGDGTRLSIL.